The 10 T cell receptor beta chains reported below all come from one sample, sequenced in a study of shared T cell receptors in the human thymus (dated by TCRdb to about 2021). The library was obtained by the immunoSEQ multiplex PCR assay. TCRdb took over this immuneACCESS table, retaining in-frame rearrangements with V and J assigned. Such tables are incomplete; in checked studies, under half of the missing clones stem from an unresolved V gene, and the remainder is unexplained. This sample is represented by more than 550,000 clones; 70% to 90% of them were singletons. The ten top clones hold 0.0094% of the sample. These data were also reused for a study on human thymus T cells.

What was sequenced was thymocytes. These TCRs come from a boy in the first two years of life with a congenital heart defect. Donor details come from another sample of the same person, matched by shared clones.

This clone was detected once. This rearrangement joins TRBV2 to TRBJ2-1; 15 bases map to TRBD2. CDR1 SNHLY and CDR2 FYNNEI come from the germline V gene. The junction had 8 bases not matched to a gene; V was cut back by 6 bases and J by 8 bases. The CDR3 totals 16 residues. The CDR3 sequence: CASRGGLAGGIDEQFF. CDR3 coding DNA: TGTGCCAGCAGGGGGGGACTAGCGGGGGGCATCGATGAGCAGTTCTTC.

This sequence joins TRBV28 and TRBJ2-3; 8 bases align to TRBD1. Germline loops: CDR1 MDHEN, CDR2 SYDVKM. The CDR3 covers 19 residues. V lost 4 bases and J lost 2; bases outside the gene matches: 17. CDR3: CASSSLGTGPSLITDTQYF. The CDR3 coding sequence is TGTGCCAGCAGTTCTCTCGGGACAGGACCTTCCCTCATCACAGATACGCAGTATTTT. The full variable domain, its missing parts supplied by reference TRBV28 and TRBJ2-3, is DVKVTQSSRYLVKRTGEKVFLECVQDMDHENMFWYRQDPGLGLRLIYFSYDVKMKEKGDIPEGYSVSREKKERFSLILESASTNQTSMYLCASSSLGTGPSLITDTQYFGPGTRLTVL.

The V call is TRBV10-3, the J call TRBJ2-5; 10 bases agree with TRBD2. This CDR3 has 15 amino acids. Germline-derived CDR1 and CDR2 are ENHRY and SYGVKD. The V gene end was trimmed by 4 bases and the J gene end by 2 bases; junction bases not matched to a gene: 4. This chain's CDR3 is CAISASGREQETQYF. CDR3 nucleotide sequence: TGTGCCATCAGTGCCAGCGGGAGGGAACAAGAGACCCAGTACTTC.

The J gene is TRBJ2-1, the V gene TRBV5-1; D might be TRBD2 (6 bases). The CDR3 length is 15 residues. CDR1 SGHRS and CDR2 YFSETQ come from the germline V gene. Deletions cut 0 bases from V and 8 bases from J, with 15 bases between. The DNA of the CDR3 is TGCGCCAGCAGCTTGGCTGGAGGGGCTTTTGATGAGCAGTTCTTC. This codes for CASSLAGGAFDEQFF.

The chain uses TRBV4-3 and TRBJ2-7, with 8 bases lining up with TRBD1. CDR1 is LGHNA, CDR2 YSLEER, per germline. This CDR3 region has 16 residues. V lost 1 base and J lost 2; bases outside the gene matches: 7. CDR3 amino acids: CASSQVFMGQAYEQYF. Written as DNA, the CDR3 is TGCGCCAGCAGCCAAGTATTTATGGGACAGGCCTACGAGCAGTACTTC.

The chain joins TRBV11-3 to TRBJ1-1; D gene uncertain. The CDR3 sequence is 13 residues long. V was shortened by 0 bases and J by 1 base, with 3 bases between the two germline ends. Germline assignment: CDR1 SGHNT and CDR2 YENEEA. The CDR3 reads CASSLEANTEAFF. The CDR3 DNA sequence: TGTGCCAGCAGCTTAGAGGCGAACACTGAAGCTTTCTTT. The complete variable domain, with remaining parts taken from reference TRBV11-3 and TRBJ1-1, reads EAGVVQSPRYKIIEKKQPVAFWCNPISGHNTLYWYLQNLGQGPELLIRYENEEAVDDSQLPKDRFSAERLKGVDSTLKIQPAELGDSAVYLCASSLEANTEAFFGQGTRLTVV.

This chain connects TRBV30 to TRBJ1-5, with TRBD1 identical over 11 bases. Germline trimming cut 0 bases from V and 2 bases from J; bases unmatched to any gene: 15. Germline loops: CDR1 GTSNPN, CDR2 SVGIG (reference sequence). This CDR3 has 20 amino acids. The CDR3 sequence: CAWSVGAGTGGLDRNQPQHF. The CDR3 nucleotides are TGTGCCTGGAGTGTAGGGGCCGGGACAGGGGGACTCGACCGCAATCAGCCCCAGCATTTT. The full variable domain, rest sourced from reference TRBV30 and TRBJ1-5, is SQTIHQWPATLVQPVGSPLSLECTVEGTSNPNLYWYRQAAGRGLQLLFYSVGIGQISSEVPQNLSASRPQDRQFILSSKKLLLSDSGFYLCAWSVGAGTGGLDRNQPQHFGDGTRLSIL.

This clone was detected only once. The CDR3 DNA is TGTGCCACCAGCTCAGACAACTCCTATAATTCACCCCTCCACTTT. Translated: CATSSDNSYNSPLHF. The chain recombines TRBV10-3 with TRBJ1-6; D is uncertain. V lost 10 bases and J 0 bases, leaving 13 bases between the germline ends. Germline V gives CDR1 ENHRY, CDR2 SYGVKD. CDR3 length: 15 amino acids.

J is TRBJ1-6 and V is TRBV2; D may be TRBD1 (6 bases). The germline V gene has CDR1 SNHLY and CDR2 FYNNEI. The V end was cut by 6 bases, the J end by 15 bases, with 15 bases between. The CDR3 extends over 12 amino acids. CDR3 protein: CASSQDRKFLHF. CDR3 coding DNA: TGTGCCAGCAGCCAAGACAGGAAATTCCTCCACTTT. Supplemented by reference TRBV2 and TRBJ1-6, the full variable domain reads EPEVTQTPSHQVTQMGQEVILRCVPISNHLYFYWYRQILGQKVEFLVSFYNNEISEKSEIFDDQFSVERPDGSNFTLKIRSTKLEDSAMYFCASSQDRKFLHFGNGTRLTVT.

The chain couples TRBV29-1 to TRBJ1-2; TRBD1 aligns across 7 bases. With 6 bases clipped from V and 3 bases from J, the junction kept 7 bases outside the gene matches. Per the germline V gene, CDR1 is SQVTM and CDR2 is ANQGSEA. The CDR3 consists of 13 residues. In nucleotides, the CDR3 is TGCAGCGTCAGGGGGAAGGGCTACTATGGCTACACCTTC. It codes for CSVRGKGYYGYTF.